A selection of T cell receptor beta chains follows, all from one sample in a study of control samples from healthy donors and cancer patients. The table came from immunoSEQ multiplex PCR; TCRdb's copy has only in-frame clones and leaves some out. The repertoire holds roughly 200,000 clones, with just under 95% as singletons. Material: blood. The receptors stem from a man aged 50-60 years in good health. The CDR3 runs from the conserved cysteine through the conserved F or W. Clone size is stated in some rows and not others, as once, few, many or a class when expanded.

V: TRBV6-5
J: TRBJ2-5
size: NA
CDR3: CASSNGVRETQYF

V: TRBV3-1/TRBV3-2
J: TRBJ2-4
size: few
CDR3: CASSHWTSGGVRNIQYF

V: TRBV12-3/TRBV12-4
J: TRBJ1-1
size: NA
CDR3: CASSFMENTEAFF

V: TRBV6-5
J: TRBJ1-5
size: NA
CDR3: CASLTLGNQPQHF

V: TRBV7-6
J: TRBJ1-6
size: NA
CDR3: CASSLGREWPLHF

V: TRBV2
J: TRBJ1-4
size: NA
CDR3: CASCLITGGNEKLFF

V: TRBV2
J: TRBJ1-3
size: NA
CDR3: CASSVLTPGSGNTIYF

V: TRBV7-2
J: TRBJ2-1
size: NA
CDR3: CASSPFSTSGDYNEQFF

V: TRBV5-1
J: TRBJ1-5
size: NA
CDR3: CASSLEPGGSDQPQHF

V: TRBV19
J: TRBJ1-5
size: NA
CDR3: CASSILNQPQHF

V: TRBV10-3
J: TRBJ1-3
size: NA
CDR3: CAISTEGDTIYF

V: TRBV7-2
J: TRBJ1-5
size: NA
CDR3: CASSLDGGTQPQHF

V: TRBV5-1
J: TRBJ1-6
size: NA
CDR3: CASSSRGPDSPLHF

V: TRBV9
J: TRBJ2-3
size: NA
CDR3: CASSERGLAPDTQYF

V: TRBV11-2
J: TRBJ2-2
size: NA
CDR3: CASSLEGPDTGELFF

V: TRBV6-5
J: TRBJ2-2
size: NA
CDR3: CASRQGVNTGELFF

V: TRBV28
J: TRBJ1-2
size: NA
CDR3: CASRPTGGANYGYTF

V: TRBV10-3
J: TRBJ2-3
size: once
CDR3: CAAAYGGTDTQYF